This T cell receptor beta chain was sequenced for a study of OX40 agonist ivuxolimab in advanced cancers. For the study at large: Patients received ivuxolimab, an agonistic anti-OX40 (CD134) antibody. Partial responses were recorded for three patients, including one with hepatocellular carcinoma and two with cutaneous melanoma. Study results and limitations: Expanded clones were, on average, more numerous in CD8+ T cells than in CD4+.

Generated by immunoSEQ multiplex PCR, the TCRdb table keeps only in-frame clones and is missing some. The data show 95,000 to 100,000 clones, 90% to 95% seen once. V gave up 6 bases and J gave up 3 bases; unmatched junction bases: 5. The CDR3 loop spans 14 amino acids. Germline V gives CDR1 MDHEN, CDR2 SYDVKM. With respect to this clone: Its antigen is as yet unknown.

The sequencing used CD4+ or CD8+ T cells sorted from blood, collected in a trial of the OX40 agonist ivuxolimab. The clonotype comes from an adult with an advanced solid tumor such as melanoma, head and neck, liver or kidney cancer. This chain links TRBV28 with TRBJ1-5; 7 positions match TRBD1. CDR3 DNA: TGTGCCAGCAGCTCCGGGACAGACAATCAGCCCCAGCATTTT. Residues: CASSSGTDNQPQHF.